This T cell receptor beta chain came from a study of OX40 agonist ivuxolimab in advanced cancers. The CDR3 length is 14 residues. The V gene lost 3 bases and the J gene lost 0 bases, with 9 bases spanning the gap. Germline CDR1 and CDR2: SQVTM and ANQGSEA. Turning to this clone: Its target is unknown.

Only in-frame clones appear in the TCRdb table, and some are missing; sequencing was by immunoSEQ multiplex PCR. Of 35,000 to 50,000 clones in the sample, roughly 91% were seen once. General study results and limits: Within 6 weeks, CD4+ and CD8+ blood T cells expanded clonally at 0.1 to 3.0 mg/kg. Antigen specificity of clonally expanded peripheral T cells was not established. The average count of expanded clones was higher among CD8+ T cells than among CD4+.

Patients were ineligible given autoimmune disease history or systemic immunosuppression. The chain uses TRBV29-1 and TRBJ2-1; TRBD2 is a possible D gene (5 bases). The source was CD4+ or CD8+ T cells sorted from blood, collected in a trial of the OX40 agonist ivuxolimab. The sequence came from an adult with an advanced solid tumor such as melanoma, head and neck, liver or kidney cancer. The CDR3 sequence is CSVDGLASYNEQFF. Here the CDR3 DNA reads TGCAGCGTTGACGGTCTAGCCTCCTACAATGAGCAGTTCTTC.